This passage covers 30 T cell receptor beta chains from one sample sequenced in a study of resident and recirculating memory T cells in vitiligo. The method was immunoSEQ multiplex PCR; TCRdb's version includes in-frame clones alone and lacks a portion of them. Among 40,000 to 50,000 clones listed, nearly 95% were seen once. Source material: blood. These receptors all come from a male donor with vitiligo.

The rearrangement uses TRBV6-4 and TRBJ1-2; no clear D. The CDR3 extends over 15 amino acids. Looked up from germline, CDR1 is MRHNA and CDR2 is SNTAGT. V was clipped by 6 bases and J by 2 bases, with 16 bases between them. CDR3 nucleotide sequence: TGTGCCAGCAGAGGCCCGCCCGGGGTGAACTATGGCTACACCTTC. This gives the protein CASRGPPGVNYGYTF.

This chain connects TRBV5-1 to TRBJ2-5; 10 bases are a match to TRBD2. Germline trimming cut 0 bases from V and 1 base from J; bases unmatched to any gene: 3. Germline loops: CDR1 SGHRS, CDR2 YFSETQ. CDR3 length equals 16 residues. The CDR3 protein is CASSLGTSGVQETQYF. CDR3 DNA sequence: TGCGCCAGCAGCTTGGGGACTAGCGGTGTCCAAGAGACCCAGTACTTC.

The chain uses TRBV23-1 and TRBJ1-4; D not resolved. TRBV23-1 is an ORF; its function is uncertain. Between the trimmed V and J ends, which lost 0 bases and 0 bases, there was a span of 14 bases. This CDR3 contains 18 residues. The CDR3: CASSQSWGGSATNEKLFF. CDR3 in DNA: TGCGCCAGCAGTCAATCGTGGGGTGGGAGTGCAACTAATGAAAAACTGTTTTTT.

V gene TRBV12-5 combines with J gene TRBJ2-7; 9 nucleotides align to TRBD1. The junction had 11 bases not matched to a gene; V was cut back by 0 bases and J by 8 bases. The CDR3 contains 16 residues. The germline V gene encodes CDR1 LGHNT and CDR2 FRNRAP. The CDR3 loop is CASGLVPGQGVLKQYF. The CDR3 nucleotides are TGTGCTAGTGGTTTGGTCCCGGGACAGGGAGTCTTAAAGCAGTACTTC.

This chain uses TRBV7-9 with TRBJ2-7; TRBD2 is a possible D gene (6 bases). The germline V gene encodes CDR1 SEHNR and CDR2 FQNEAQ (reference sequence). This CDR3 is 14 amino acids long. V gave up 5 bases and J gave up 5 bases, with 16 bases separating them. CDR3 amino acids: CASSTNRGIHEQYF. CDR3 coding DNA: TGTGCCAGCAGCACCAACCGGGGGATCCACGAGCAGTACTTC.

V usage is TRBV6-5 and J usage is TRBJ2-3; 9 nucleotides align to TRBD2. V was clipped by 6 bases and J by 3 bases; unmatched bases: 7. CDR3 length equals 15 residues. CDR1 and CDR2 (germline): MNHEY, SVGAGI. Here the CDR3 DNA reads TGTGCCAGCAGCCTTAGCGGGGGAATAACAGATACGCAGTATTTT. Translation: CASSLSGGITDTQYF.

The genes are TRBV5-4 and TRBJ1-2; D unresolved. The CDR3 consists of 18 residues. V lost 6 bases, J lost 0 bases, and 24 bases lay in between. From germline, CDR1 is SGHNT and CDR2 YYREEE (reference sequence). CDR3 DNA sequence: TGTGCCAGCATCCCTATATCCGATGTCCGAGAAGCTAACTATGGCTACACCTTC. Residues: CASIPISDVREANYGYTF. The whole variable domain, filled in from reference TRBV5-4 and TRBJ1-2, reads ETGVTQSPTHLIKTRGQQVTLRCSSQSGHNTVSWYQQALGQGPQFIFQYYREEENGRGNFPPRFSGLQFPNYSSELNVNALELDDSALYLCASIPISDVREANYGYTFGSGTRLTVV.

This clone was recorded once. The J gene is TRBJ2-2, the V gene TRBV29-1, with a weak D call TRBD2 (5 bases). The CDR3 is 15 residues long. CDR1 is SQVTM, CDR2 ANQGSEA, per germline. V was clipped by 7 bases and J by 4 bases, with 19 bases between them. CDR3 sequence reads: CSGTSGSVSTGELFF. In nucleotides, the CDR3 is TGCAGCGGGACCTCGGGGAGCGTTAGCACCGGGGAGCTGTTTTTT.

The J gene is TRBJ1-1, the V gene TRBV14; D is possibly TRBD1 (6 bases). The germline V gene encodes CDR1 SGHDN and CDR2 FVKESK. Trimming pared 0 bases from V and 5 bases from J, leaving 13 bases between. The CDR3 sequence is 15 residues long. CDR3 in DNA: TGTGCCAGCAGCCAAGATCCACAGGGTAAGACTGAAGCTTTCTTT. Protein product: CASSQDPQGKTEAFF.

The chain combines TRBV6-5 with TRBJ1-1, with D unresolved. Germline assignment: CDR1 MNHEY and CDR2 SVGAGI. This CDR3 is built from 14 residues. V lost 5 bases and J lost 11, with 21 bases in between. The CDR3 DNA reads as TGTGCCAGCAGTCCGCCATCTCTACCTGGTAAGGCTTTCTTT. It translates to CASSPPSLPGKAFF.

V and J are TRBV5-1 and TRBJ1-2, with 7 bases matching TRBD1. The CDR3 extends over 14 amino acids. The V gene end was trimmed by 4 bases and the J gene end by 8 bases; junction bases not matched to a gene: 11. Germline CDR1 is SGHRS and CDR2 is YFSETQ. Written as DNA, the CDR3 is TGCGCCAGCAGCATGGGTACAGGGGCCGGGGGCTACACCTTC. Protein sequence: CASSMGTGAGGYTF.

The rearrangement uses TRBV9 and TRBJ2-3, with D maybe TRBD1 (6 bases). The germline gives CDR1 SGDLS, CDR2 YYNGEE. The CDR3 is 17 residues long. V was cut by 3 bases and J by 5 bases, with 22 bases left in between. CDR3 DNA sequence: TGTGCCAGCAGCGCAGAGCTAAAGAGGGGGTCAGGAGATACGCAGTATTTT. Translated: CASSAELKRGSGDTQYF. Drawing the rest from reference TRBV9 and TRBJ2-3, the complete variable domain is DSGVTQTPKHLITATGQRVTLRCSPRSGDLSVYWYQQSLDQGLQFLIQYYNGEERAKGNILERFSAQQFPDLHSELNLSSLELGDSALYFCASSAELKRGSGDTQYFGPGTRLTVL.

The chain combines TRBV10-2 with TRBJ1-2; 8 positions match TRBD1. V lost 4 bases and J lost 5; bases outside the gene matches: 3. The CDR3 contains 13 residues. CDR1 WSHSY and CDR2 SAAADI come from the germline V gene. CDR3 DNA: TGCGCCAGCAGTGGGACAGGGCCATATGGCTACACCTTC. Translating gives CASSGTGPYGYTF.

This chain's CDR3 is CASNDLYNEQFF. The CDR3 nucleotides are TGTGCCAGCAATGACCTCTACAATGAGCAGTTCTTC. This sequence joins TRBV2 and TRBJ2-1, with no clear D. CDR3 size: 12 residues. Germline CDR1 SNHLY, CDR2 FYNNEI. V lost 7 bases and J 3 bases, leaving 7 bases between the germline ends.

The V call is TRBV6-6, the J call TRBJ2-3, with D perhaps matching TRBD2 (6 bases). Germline V gives CDR1 MNHNY, CDR2 SVGAGI (reference sequence). Trimming left V 6 bases short and J 2 bases short, with 12 bases between. The CDR3 loop spans 14 amino acids. CDR3 coding DNA: TGTGCCAGCAGATCTAGCGCCTACACAGATACGCAGTATTTT. Translating it yields CASRSSAYTDTQYF.

The chain joins TRBV7-9 to TRBJ1-2, with D possibly matching TRBD1 (5 bases). The ends were cut back, 3 bases at V and 2 bases at J, with 7 bases in the middle. The length of the CDR3 is 13 residues. Germline V lookup: CDR1 SEHNR, CDR2 FQNEAQ (reference sequence). CDR3 bases: TGTGCCAGCAGCTTGGGGCTAAACTATGGCTACACCTTC. Translating it yields CASSLGLNYGYTF.

The rearrangement uses TRBV19 and TRBJ1-1, with unresolved D. With 0 bases removed from V and 0 bases from J, the gap between germline ends came to 11 bases. CDR3 length: 16 amino acids. Germline CDR1 reads LNHDA; CDR2 reads SQIVND (reference sequence). CDR3 bases: TGTGCCAGTAGTATAGATCCGCGGGGAATGAACACTGAAGCTTTCTTT. Translating it yields CASSIDPRGMNTEAFF.

The V gene is TRBV5-1, the J gene TRBJ2-4; tentatively, D is TRBD1 (6 bases). CDR1 is SGHRS, CDR2 YFSETQ, per germline. The V end was cut by 4 bases, the J end by 9 bases, with 17 bases between. CDR3 size: 14 residues. The chain's CDR3 is CASSRDTETGIQYF. In DNA, the CDR3 is TGCGCCAGCAGCCGGGACACGGAAACGGGCATTCAGTACTTC.

The gene calls are TRBV5-1 and TRBJ2-2; D is possibly TRBD1 (8 bases). The CDR3 extends over 15 amino acids. V lost 3 bases and J 5 bases, leaving 14 bases between the germline ends. Germline V gene data show CDR1 as SGHRS and CDR2 as YFSETQ. CDR3 amino acids: CASSSYRGGTGELFF. Written as DNA, the CDR3 is TGCGCCAGCAGCTCCTACAGGGGGGGGACCGGGGAGCTGTTTTTT.

CDR3 amino acids: CASSSWQLETQYF. CDR3 DNA sequence: TGTGCCAGCAGTTCTTGGCAATTAGAGACCCAGTACTTC. The genes are TRBV27 and TRBJ2-5; D remains unclear. Germline V gene data show CDR1 as MNHEY and CDR2 as SMNVEV (reference sequence). With 4 bases removed from V and 4 bases from J, the gap between germline ends came to 10 bases. This CDR3 spans 13 amino acids.

This sequence joins TRBV6-5 and TRBJ1-6; the D is unclear. There are 13 residues in the CDR3. With 4 bases removed from V and 7 bases from J, the gap between germline ends came to 8 bases. From germline, CDR1 is MNHEY and CDR2 SVGAGI. The CDR3 is CASSWEGNSPLHF. In DNA, the CDR3 is TGTGCCAGCAGTTGGGAGGGAAATTCACCCCTCCACTTT.

The chain links TRBV6-1 to TRBJ1-1, with D perhaps matching TRBD1 (5 bases). Germline-derived CDR1 and CDR2 are MNHNS and SASEGT. The CDR3 consists of 13 residues. Trimming took 6 bases from V and 8 from J, leaving 16 bases between them. CDR3 sequence (DNA): TGTGCCAGCAGCGTGGGGGGGTATAACGAAGCTTTCTTT. It yields the protein CASSVGGYNEAFF.

V gene TRBV7-8 combines with J gene TRBJ2-1; the match to TRBD1 covers 8 bases. Germline V gives CDR1 SGHVS, CDR2 FQNEAQ. CDR3 length: 14 amino acids. Trimming took 5 bases from V and 8 from J; bases not matched to a gene: 8. For the CDR3, the DNA is TGTGCCAGCAGCACCGGGACAGGTTGGGATGAGCAGTTCTTC. Residues: CASSTGTGWDEQFF.

The rearrangement uses TRBV18 and TRBJ1-3; D unclear. The CDR3 is 14 residues long. Germline CDR1 and CDR2: KGHSH and LQKENI. V was shortened by 3 bases and J by 4 bases, with 10 bases between the two germline ends. The CDR3 coding sequence is TGTGCCAGCTCACCGGGGAGTTCAGGAAACACCATATATTTT. It is translated as CASSPGSSGNTIYF.

The chain joins TRBV25-1 to TRBJ2-7; D remains unclear. Germline lookup yields CDR1 MGHDK and CDR2 SYGVNS. This CDR3 region has 12 residues. Between the trimmed V and J ends, which lost 1 base and 3 bases, there was a span of 4 bases. The CDR3 coding sequence is TGTGCCAGCAGTGAATCCCGCTACGAGCAGTACTTC. Translation gives CASSESRYEQYF.

This clone was recorded only once. The chain is built from TRBV28 and TRBJ2-3, with TRBD1 matching over 9 bases. The CDR3 totals 16 residues. The germline V gene encodes CDR1 MDHEN and CDR2 SYDVKM. J gave up 5 bases and V 4 bases, and 10 bases lay outside the gene matches. The CDR3 DNA is TGTGCCAGCAGTTCCTCCGGGACAGGGTCCGGAGATACGCAGTATTTT. Its protein product is CASSSSGTGSGDTQYF. The full variable domain, its missing parts supplied by reference TRBV28 and TRBJ2-3, is DVKVTQSSRYLVKRTGEKVFLECVQDMDHENMFWYRQDPGLGLRLIYFSYDVKMKEKGDIPEGYSVSREKKERFSLILESASTNQTSMYLCASSSSGTGSGDTQYFGPGTRLTVL.

V gene TRBV7-9 combines with J gene TRBJ1-1; the D is unclear. The CDR3 consists of 15 residues. Germline V gene sequence: CDR1 SEHNR, CDR2 FQNEAQ (reference sequence). The V and J ends lost 1 base and 5 bases respectively, with 14 bases between them. In DNA form, the CDR3 reads TGTGCCAGCAGCTTAGTGGGCTTTGATTCGACTGAAGCTTTCTTT. Residues: CASSLVGFDSTEAFF. Drawing the rest from reference TRBV7-9 and TRBJ1-1, the complete variable domain is DTGVSQNPRHKITKRGQNVTFRCDPISEHNRLYWYRQTLGQGPEFLTYFQNEAQLEKSRLLSDRFSAERPKGSFSTLEIQRTEQGDSAMYLCASSLVGFDSTEAFFGQGTRLTVV.

The CDR3 DNA reads as TGCAGCGTTGTGTGGCAGGAGAACACTGAAGCTTTCTTT. Translation: CSVVWQENTEAFF. The chain links TRBV29-1 to TRBJ1-1; D uncertain. The CDR3 has 13 amino acids. Looked up from germline, CDR1 is SQVTM and CDR2 is ANQGSEA. V was clipped by 4 bases and J by 1 base, with 10 bases between them.

The V and J genes are TRBV6-1 and TRBJ1-2; TRBD1 agrees at 9 bases. V lost 6 bases and J lost 2; bases outside the gene matches: 4. The germline gives CDR1 MNHNS, CDR2 SASEGT. The CDR3 has 14 residues. CDR3 in amino acids: CASSPGQGNYGYTF. The CDR3 region has the DNA TGTGCCAGCAGCCCGGGACAGGGAAACTATGGCTACACCTTC.

The rearrangement joins TRBV6-5 to TRBJ2-5, with D possibly matching TRBD2 (6 bases). The CDR3 has 14 amino acids. Deletions cut 1 base from V and 1 base from J, with 7 bases between. CDR1 and CDR2 (germline): MNHEY, SVGAGI. The CDR3 region has the DNA TGTGCCAGCAGTTACTTGGGGGGCCAAGAGACCCAGTACTTC. This translates into CASSYLGGQETQYF.